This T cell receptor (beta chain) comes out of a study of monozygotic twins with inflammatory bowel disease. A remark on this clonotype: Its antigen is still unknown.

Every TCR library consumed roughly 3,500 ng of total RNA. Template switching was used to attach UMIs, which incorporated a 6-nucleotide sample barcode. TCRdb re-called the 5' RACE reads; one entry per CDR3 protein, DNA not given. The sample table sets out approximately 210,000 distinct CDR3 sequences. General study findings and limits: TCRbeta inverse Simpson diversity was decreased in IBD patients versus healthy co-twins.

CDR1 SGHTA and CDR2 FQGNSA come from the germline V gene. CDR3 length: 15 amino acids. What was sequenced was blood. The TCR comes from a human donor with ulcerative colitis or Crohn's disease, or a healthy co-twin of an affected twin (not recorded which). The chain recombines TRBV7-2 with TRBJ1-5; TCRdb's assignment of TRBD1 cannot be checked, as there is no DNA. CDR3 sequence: CASSFIQGRGQPQHF.